The sequence of this T cell receptor (beta chain) was determined in a study of monozygotic twins with inflammatory bowel disease. CDR1 and CDR2 (germline): MNHEY, SVGAGI. The CDR3 has 12 residues. TCRdb re-called the 5' RACE reads; one entry per CDR3 protein, DNA not given. The sample table includes 420,000 or so distinct CDR3 sequences. V and J are TRBV6-5 and TRBJ2-2; TCRdb's D gene call, TRBD1, goes unchecked for lack of DNA. This TCR came from a human donor with ulcerative colitis or Crohn's disease, or a healthy co-twin of an affected twin (not recorded which). What was sequenced was blood. Here the CDR3 reads CASYGATGELFF.